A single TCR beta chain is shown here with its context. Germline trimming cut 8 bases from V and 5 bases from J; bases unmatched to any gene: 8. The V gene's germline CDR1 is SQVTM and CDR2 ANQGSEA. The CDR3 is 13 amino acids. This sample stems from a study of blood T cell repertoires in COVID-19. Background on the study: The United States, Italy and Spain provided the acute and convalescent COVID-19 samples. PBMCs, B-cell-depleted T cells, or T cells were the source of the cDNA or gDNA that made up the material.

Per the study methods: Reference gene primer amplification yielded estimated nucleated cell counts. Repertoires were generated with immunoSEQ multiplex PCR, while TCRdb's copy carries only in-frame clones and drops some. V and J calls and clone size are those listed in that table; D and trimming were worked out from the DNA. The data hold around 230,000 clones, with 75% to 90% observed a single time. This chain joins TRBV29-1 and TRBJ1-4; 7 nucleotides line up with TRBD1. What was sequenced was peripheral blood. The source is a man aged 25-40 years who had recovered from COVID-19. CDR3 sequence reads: CSCRGTANEKLFF. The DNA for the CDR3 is TGCAGCTGTCGGGGGACAGCAAATGAAAAACTGTTTTTT.